The sequence of this T cell receptor beta chain was determined in a study of kidney transplant recipient with SARS-CoV-2 infection. TCRdb re-derived calls from the reads in MiXCR, one entry per CDR3 protein. The sample carries 200,000 to 300,000 distinct CDR3 sequences, around 26% recorded once. This clonotype was recorded many times. The V end lost 5 bases, the J end lost 6 bases, and 14 bases lay between the germline ends. The CDR3 extends over 14 amino acids. CDR1 is SGHAT, CDR2 FQNNGV, per germline. Specimen: a blood sample, collected at baseline and between days 110 and 120 from a kidney transplant recipient. V gene TRBV11-2 combines with J gene TRBJ1-5; D perhaps matches TRBD1 (6 bases). The TCR comes from a young adult male patient who had COVID-19 and was a kidney transplant recipient. A subset of T cells may come from the graft donor. This CDR3 is CASSPTGKGQPQHF. CDR3 in DNA: TGTGCCAGCAGCCCAACAGGGAAGGGTCAGCCCCAGCATTTT.